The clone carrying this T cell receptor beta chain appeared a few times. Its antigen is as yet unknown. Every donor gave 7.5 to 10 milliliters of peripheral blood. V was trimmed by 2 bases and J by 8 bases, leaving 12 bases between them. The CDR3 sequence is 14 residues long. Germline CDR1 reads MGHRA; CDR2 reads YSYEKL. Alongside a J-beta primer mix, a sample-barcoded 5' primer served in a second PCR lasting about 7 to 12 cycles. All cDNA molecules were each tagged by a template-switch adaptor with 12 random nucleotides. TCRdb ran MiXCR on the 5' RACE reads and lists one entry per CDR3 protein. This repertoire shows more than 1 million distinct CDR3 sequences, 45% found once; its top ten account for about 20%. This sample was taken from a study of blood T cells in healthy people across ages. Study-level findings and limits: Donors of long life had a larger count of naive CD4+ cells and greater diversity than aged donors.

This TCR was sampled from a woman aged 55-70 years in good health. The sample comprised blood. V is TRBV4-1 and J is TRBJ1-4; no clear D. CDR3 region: CASSQRGNQEKLFF. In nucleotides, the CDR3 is TGCGCCAGCAGCCAACGGGGTAACCAGGAAAAACTGTTTTTT.